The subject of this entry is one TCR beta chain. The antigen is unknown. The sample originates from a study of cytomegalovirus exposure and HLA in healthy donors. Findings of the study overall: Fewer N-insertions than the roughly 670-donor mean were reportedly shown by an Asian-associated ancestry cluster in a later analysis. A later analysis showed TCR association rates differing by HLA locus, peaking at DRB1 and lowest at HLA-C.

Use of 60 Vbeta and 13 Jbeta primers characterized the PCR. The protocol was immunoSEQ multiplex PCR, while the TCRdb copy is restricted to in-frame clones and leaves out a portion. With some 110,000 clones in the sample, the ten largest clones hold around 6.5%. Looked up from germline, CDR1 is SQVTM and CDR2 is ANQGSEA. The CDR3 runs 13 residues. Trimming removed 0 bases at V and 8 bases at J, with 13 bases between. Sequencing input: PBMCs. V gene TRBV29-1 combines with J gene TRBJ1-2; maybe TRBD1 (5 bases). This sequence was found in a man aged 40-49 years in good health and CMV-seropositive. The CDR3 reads CSVEEGRVGGYTF. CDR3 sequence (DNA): TGCAGCGTTGAAGAAGGCAGGGTAGGAGGCTACACCTTC.